This T cell receptor (beta chain) was recorded in a study of blood T cell repertoires in COVID-19. Study in general: From T cells, B-cell-depleted T cells, or PBMCs came the material, which was cDNA or gDNA.

The V and J ends lost 4 bases and 7 bases respectively, with 11 bases between them. The germline V gene encodes CDR1 SQVTM and CDR2 ANQGSEA. The CDR3 has 11 amino acids. The data were produced by immunoSEQ multiplex PCR, yet TCRdb's version contains in-frame clones alone and is incomplete. The sample yields over 150,000 clones, around nine tenths seen once. The chain couples TRBV29-1 to TRBJ2-7; D unclear. The clonotype originates from a man between 45 and 60 years old with COVID-19, enrolled during active disease. Sequenced input: peripheral blood. DNA for the CDR3: TGCAGCGTTGTGAGAGGTGGGGAGCAGTACTTC. Protein sequence: CSVVRGGEQYF.